This T cell receptor beta chain was documented in a study of cytomegalovirus exposure and HLA in healthy donors. Study context: An early release of data contained about 85 million unique TCRs, which came from HLA-typed donors.

Study-level points and caveats: Later on, a genetic analysis was performed. It linked a missense variant in DCLRE1C with V- and J-gene trimming of TCR beta.

This CDR3 has 16 amino acids. With 1 base removed from V and 7 bases from J, the gap between germline ends came to 16 bases. Germline-derived CDR1 and CDR2 are SGHTA and FQGNSA. In regard to this clone: Its antigen is unidentified.

Primers: 60 Vbeta forward and 13 Jbeta reverse. Clones were sequenced by immunoSEQ multiplex PCR, and TCRdb holds only the in-frame ones, with some missing. There are about 110,000 clones in the sample; around two thirds occur only once, and 3.8% lies in the top ten. The V gene is TRBV7-2, the J gene TRBJ1-4, with no clear D. The sequenced material came from PBMCs. This clonotype was obtained from a man between 25 and 39 years old in good health and CMV-seropositive. DNA of the CDR3: TGTGCCAGCAGCTTAGGAGTGGGTCTAGCTGCTGAAAAACTGTTTTTT. Protein sequence: CASSLGVGLAAEKLFF.